The TCR beta chain described here comes from a study of patients and donors after allogeneic stem cell transplantation. This clonotype occurred many times. TCRdb independently ran MiXCR on the RT-PCR reads; one entry per CDR3 protein. The sample includes some 9,800 distinct CDR3 sequences, approximately 5.9% of them seen just once. The V end lost 3 bases, the J end lost 0 bases, and 15 bases lay between the germline ends. CDR1 is DFQATT, CDR2 SNEGSKA, per germline (reference sequence). The CDR3 is 17 residues long. The rearrangement uses TRBV20-1 and TRBJ1-6, with D maybe TRBD1 (6 bases). This clonotype was obtained from a human donor who was either an allogeneic HSCT recipient or a stem cell or donor lymphocyte infusion donor (not recorded which). It is not recorded whose cells these are; they may come from a transplant donor. The sample taken for sequencing was blood, either unsorted or a sorted T cell fraction (not recorded which). The CDR3 sequence is CSASAQGPSSYNSPLHF. CDR3 nucleotides: TGCAGTGCTAGTGCCCAGGGGCCGAGCTCCTATAATTCACCCCTCCACTTT.